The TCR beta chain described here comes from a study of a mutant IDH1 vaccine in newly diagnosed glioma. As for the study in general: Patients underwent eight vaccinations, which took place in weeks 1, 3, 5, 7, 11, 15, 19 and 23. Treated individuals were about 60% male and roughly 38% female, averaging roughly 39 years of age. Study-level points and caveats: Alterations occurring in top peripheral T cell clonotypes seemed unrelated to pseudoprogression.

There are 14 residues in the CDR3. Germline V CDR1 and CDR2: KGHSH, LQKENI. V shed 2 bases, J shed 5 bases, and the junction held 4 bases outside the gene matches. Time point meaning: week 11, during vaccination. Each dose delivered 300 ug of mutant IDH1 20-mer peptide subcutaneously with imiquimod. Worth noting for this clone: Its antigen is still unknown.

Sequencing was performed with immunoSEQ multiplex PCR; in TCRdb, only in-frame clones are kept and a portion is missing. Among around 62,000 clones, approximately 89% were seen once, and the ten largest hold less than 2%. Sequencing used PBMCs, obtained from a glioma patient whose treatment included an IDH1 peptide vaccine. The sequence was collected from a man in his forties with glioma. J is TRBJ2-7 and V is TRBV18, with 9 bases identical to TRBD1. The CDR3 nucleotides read TGTGCCAGCTCACCATCCGGACAGGGGAACGAGCAGTACTTC. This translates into CASSPSGQGNEQYF.